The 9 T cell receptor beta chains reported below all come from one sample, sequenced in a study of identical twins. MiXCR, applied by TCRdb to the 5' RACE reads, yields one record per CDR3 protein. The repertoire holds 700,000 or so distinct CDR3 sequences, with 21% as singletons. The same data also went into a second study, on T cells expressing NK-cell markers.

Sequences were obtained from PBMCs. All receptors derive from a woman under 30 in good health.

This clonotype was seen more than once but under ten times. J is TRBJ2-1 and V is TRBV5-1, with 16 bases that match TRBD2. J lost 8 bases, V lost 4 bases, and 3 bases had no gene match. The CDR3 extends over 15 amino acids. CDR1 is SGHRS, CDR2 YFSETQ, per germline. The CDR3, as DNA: TGCGCCAGCAGCAAGGGACTAGCGGGAGGGGATGAGCAGTTCTTC. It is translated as CASSKGLAGGDEQFF.

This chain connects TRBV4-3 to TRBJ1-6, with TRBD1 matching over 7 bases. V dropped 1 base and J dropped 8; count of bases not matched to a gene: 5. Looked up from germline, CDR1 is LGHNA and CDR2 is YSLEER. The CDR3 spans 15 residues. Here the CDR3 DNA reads TGCGCCAGCAGCCAAGCAGGGGGTTATGATTCACCCCTCCACTTT. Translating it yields CASSQAGGYDSPLHF.

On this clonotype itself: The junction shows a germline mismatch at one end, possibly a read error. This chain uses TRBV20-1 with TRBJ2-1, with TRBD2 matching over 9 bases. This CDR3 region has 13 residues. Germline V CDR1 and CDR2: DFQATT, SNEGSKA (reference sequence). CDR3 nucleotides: TGCAGTGCTAGGGTGGCTAGCGGGGATCCCGCTACCTTC. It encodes CSARVASGDPATF.

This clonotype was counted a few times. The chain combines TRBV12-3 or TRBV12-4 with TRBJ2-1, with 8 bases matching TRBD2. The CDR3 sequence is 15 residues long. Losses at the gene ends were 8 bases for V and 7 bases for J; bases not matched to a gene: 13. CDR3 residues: CASRSVGGEFNEQFF. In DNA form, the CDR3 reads TGTGCCAGCCGGTCTGTCGGGGGGGAATTTAATGAGCAGTTCTTC.

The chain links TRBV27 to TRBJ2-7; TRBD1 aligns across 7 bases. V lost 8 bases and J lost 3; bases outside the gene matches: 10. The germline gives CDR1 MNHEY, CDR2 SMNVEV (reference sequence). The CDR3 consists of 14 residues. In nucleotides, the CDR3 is TGTGCCAGCGTCGACGGACAGGACCTCTACGAGCAGTACTTC. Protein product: CASVDGQDLYEQYF.

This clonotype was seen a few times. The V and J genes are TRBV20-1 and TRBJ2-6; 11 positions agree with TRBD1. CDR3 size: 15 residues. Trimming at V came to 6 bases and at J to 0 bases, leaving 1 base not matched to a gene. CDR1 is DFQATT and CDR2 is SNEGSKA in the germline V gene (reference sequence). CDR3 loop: CSAGTGGSGANVLTF. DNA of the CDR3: TGCAGTGCGGGGACAGGGGGCTCTGGGGCCAACGTCCTGACTTTC.

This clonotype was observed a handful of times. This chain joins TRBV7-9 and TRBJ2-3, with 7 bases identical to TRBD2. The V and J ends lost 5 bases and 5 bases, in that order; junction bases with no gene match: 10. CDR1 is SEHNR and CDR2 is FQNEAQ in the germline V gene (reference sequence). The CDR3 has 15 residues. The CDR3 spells CASSPAAGVGDTQYF. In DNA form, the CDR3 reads TGTGCCAGCAGCCCTGCGGCGGGAGTGGGAGATACGCAGTATTTT. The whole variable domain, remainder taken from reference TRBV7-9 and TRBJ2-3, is DTGVSQNPRHKITKRGQNVTFRCDPISEHNRLYWYRQTLGQGPEFLTYFQNEAQLEKSRLLSDRFSAERPKGSFSTLEIQRTEQGDSAMYLCASSPAAGVGDTQYFGPGTRLTVL.

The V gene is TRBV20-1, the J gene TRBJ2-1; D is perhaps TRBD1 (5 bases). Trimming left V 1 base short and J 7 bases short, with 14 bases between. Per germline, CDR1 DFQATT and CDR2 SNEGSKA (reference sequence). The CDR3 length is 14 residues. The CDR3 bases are TGCAGTGCTAGAGTGCTCAGGGCACAAAATGAGCAGTTCTTC. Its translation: CSARVLRAQNEQFF.

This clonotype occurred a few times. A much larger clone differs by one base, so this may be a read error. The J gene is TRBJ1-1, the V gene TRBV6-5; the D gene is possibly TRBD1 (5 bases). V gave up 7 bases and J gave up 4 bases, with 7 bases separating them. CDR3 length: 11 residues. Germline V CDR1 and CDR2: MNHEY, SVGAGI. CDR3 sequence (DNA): TGTGCCAGCAACGGGGGCACTGAAGCTTTCTTT. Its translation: CASNGGTEAFF.